Each of the 28 T cell receptor beta chains below was sequenced from the same sample in a study of early T cells in non-severe SARS-CoV-2 infection. TCRdb reanalysed the 5' RACE reads using MiXCR and keeps one entry per CDR3 protein. This sample yields some 87,000 distinct CDR3 sequences, of which around 13% are seen a single time; 1.1% belongs to the top ten. The specimen was whole blood. The receptors were sampled from an adult who was a healthcare worker with PCR-confirmed SARS-CoV-2 infection or an uninfected control (not recorded which).

In the case of this clonotype: It may be a read error: a sequence one base away is much more abundant. CDR3 in DNA: TGTACCAGCAGTTTATTGGCTGCGACCCAGTACTTC. Translation gives CTSSLLAATQYF. The rearrangement joins TRBV28 to TRBJ2-5, with D unclear. Per germline, CDR1 MDHEN and CDR2 SYDVKM. The CDR3 extends over 12 amino acids.

The chain combines TRBV19 with TRBJ2-1; TRBD2 aligns across 9 bases. Germline V gene data show CDR1 as LNHDA and CDR2 as SQIVND (reference sequence). The CDR3 has 17 residues. V trimming: 1 base; J trimming: 2 bases; junction bases outside the gene matches: 6. In nucleotides, the CDR3 is TGTGCCAGTAGTATAGGGGCTAGCGGGACCACCTACAATGAGCAGTTCTTC. Translated, it gives CASSIGASGTTYNEQFF.

This clonotype was observed a handful of times. The chain is built from TRBV5-1 and TRBJ2-1, with TRBD1 as a possible D gene (5 bases). The CDR3 loop spans 15 amino acids. Between the trimmed V and J ends, which lost 4 bases and 6 bases, there was a span of 17 bases. Germline V gene data show CDR1 as SGHRS and CDR2 as YFSETQ. CDR3 bases: TGCGCCAGCAGCAGAGGATACCCCCAGGGCAATGAGCAGTTCTTC. This encodes CASSRGYPQGNEQFF.

The chain carries TRBV5-6 and TRBJ2-3, with D possibly matching TRBD2 (5 bases). Trimming removed 3 bases from V and 3 bases from J, with 11 bases in between. Germline-derived CDR1 and CDR2 are SGHDT and YYEEEE. This CDR3 spans 14 amino acids. The CDR3 sequence: CASSSWTGTDTQYF. The CDR3 DNA is TGTGCCAGCAGCTCATGGACGGGGACAGATACGCAGTATTTT.

This clonotype was detected ten times or more. The CDR3 DNA follows: TGTGCCAGCAGCGCCCAGCGGGCAGGGGGCAATGAAGCCAAAAACATTCAGTACTTC. This sequence encodes CASSAQRAGGNEAKNIQYF. The chain employs TRBV21-1 and TRBJ2-4; whether TRBD1, the table's D call, matches the DNA was not checked. TRBV21-1 is listed as a pseudogene. The CDR3 length is 19 residues.

This clonotype was counted ten times or more. The chain combines TRBV27 with TRBJ1-1; D is unclear. The CDR3 has 14 residues. Germline CDR1 reads MNHEY; CDR2 reads SMNVEV (reference sequence). Trimming removed 0 bases from V and 1 base from J, with 6 bases in between. CDR3 residues: CASSLSGTNTEAFF. In nucleotides, the CDR3 is TGTGCCAGCAGTTTATCGGGAACGAACACTGAAGCTTTCTTT.

The chain couples TRBV19 to TRBJ2-5; D is uncertain. Per the germline V gene, CDR1 is LNHDA and CDR2 is SQIVND (reference sequence). CDR3 length: 10 amino acids. Trimming took 6 bases from V and 5 from J, leaving 4 bases between them. The DNA for the CDR3 is TGTGCCAGTAGGTGGGAGACCCAGTACTTC. It is translated as CASRWETQYF. Looking up the rest from reference TRBV19 and TRBJ2-5 gives the full variable domain: DGGITQSPKYLFRKEGQNVTLSCEQNLNHDAMYWYRQDPGQGLRLIYYSQIVNDFQKGDIAEGYSVSREKKESFPLTVTSAQKNPTAFYLCASRWETQYFGPGTRLLVL.

This clonotype has a count of ten or more. The chain recombines TRBV7-2 with TRBJ1-2; tentative D call: TRBD1 (6 bases). Germline assignment: CDR1 SGHTA and CDR2 FQGNSA. CDR3 length: 14 residues. Trimming left V 8 bases short and J 8 bases short, with 21 bases between. The CDR3 region has the DNA TGTGCCAGCTCCCCGAGGGCAGGGGAAGGCGGCTACACCTTC. Translated, it gives CASSPRAGEGGYTF. Filled out from reference TRBV7-2 and TRBJ1-2, the complete variable domain reads GAGVSQSPSNKVTEKGKDVELRCDPISGHTALYWYRQSLGQGLEFLIYFQGNSAPDKSGLPSDRFSAERTGGSVSTLTIQRTQQEDSAVYLCASSPRAGEGGYTFGSGTRLTVV.

The chain has TRBV27 and TRBJ2-5, with 11 bases matching TRBD1. The CDR3 runs 14 residues. V lost 5 bases, J lost 4 bases, and 3 bases stayed unmatched. CDR1 and CDR2 from the germline V gene are MNHEY and SMNVEV (reference sequence). The CDR3 sequence: CASSGTGGRETQYF. DNA of the CDR3: TGTGCCAGCAGTGGGACAGGGGGTAGAGAGACCCAGTACTTC.

This clonotype was observed many times. This chain joins TRBV7-2 and TRBJ2-2, with a weak D call TRBD2 (6 bases). This CDR3 has 16 amino acids. The germline V gene has CDR1 SGHTA and CDR2 FQGNSA. Trimming pared 3 bases from V and 3 bases from J, leaving 14 bases between. CDR3 in amino acids: CASSFLSGTYTGELFF. DNA of the CDR3: TGTGCCAGCAGCTTTTTGTCCGGGACTTACACCGGGGAGCTGTTTTTT.

This clonotype was counted between two and nine times. The chain couples TRBV20-1 to TRBJ1-2; 8 bases are a match to TRBD1. After removal of 3 bases from V and 4 bases from J, the junction contained 7 bases not matched to a gene. The CDR3 runs to 14 residues. The V gene's germline CDR1 is DFQATT and CDR2 SNEGSKA (reference sequence). The CDR3 protein is CSARDRAGPYGYTF. CDR3 DNA sequence: TGCAGTGCTAGGGACAGGGCTGGCCCCTATGGCTACACCTTC.

The chain has TRBV29-1 and TRBJ1-1, with 7 bases that match TRBD1. V lost 4 bases, J lost 1 base, and 3 bases stayed unmatched. Germline loops: CDR1 SQVTM, CDR2 ANQGSEA. The CDR3 loop spans 13 amino acids. The CDR3 here is CSVGDSQNTEAFF. CDR3 bases: TGCAGCGTTGGGGACAGTCAGAACACTGAAGCTTTCTTT.

The rearrangement joins TRBV29-1 to TRBJ1-1, with D perhaps TRBD1 (6 bases). CDR1 and CDR2 (germline): SQVTM, ANQGSEA. This CDR3 comprises 13 residues. The V end lost 6 bases, the J end lost 6 bases, and 17 bases lay between the germline ends. Here the CDR3 reads CSVQGNLIAEAFF. The CDR3 region has the DNA TGCAGCGTCCAGGGGAATCTGATCGCTGAAGCTTTCTTT.

This clonotype has only a few counts. The J gene is TRBJ2-3, the V gene TRBV20-1; D gene ambiguous. Germline V gene lookup returns CDR1 DFQATT and CDR2 SNEGSKA (reference sequence). V lost 2 bases to trimming and J lost 0 bases, with 9 bases between them. There are 14 residues in the CDR3. Here the CDR3 DNA reads TGCAGTGCTAGACAGAGATTTAGCACAGATACGCAGTATTTT. Its protein product is CSARQRFSTDTQYF.

The chain links TRBV6-2 or TRBV6-3 to TRBJ1-4, with 7 bases matching TRBD1. The CDR3 length is 13 residues. Unmatched junction bases numbered 10, after V lost 8 bases and J lost 10 bases. Germline loops: CDR1 MNHEY, CDR2 SVGEGT. The CDR3 bases are TGTGCCAGCGACGACAGGGTCAATAGAAAACTGTTTTTT. This translates into CASDDRVNRKLFF.

The rearrangement joins TRBV18 to TRBJ2-7; D might be TRBD1 (5 bases). Germline CDR1 and CDR2: KGHSH and LQKENI. The CDR3 runs to 14 residues. Deletions cut 2 bases from V and 3 bases from J, with 11 bases between. The CDR3 region is CASSPSTDSYEQYF. The CDR3 DNA reads as TGTGCCAGCTCACCATCGACCGACAGCTACGAGCAGTACTTC.

The chain is built from TRBV12-3 or TRBV12-4 and TRBJ2-7; D possibly corresponds to TRBD1 (7 bases). The CDR3 length is 12 residues. V lost 6 bases and J lost 11, with 17 bases in between. The CDR3 coding sequence is TGTGCCAGCAGCCTACCCAGGGGGGTTGAGTACTTC. It specifies CASSLPRGVEYF.

This clonotype was detected only a few times. CDR3 region: CASSPPRQGDNTGELFF. CDR3 coding DNA: TGTGCCAGCTCACCACCCCGACAGGGGGACAACACCGGGGAGCTGTTTTTT. This chain uses TRBV18 with TRBJ2-2, with 9 bases fitting TRBD1. Germline V lookup: CDR1 KGHSH, CDR2 LQKENI. V dropped 0 bases and J dropped 2; count of bases not matched to a gene: 4. There are 17 residues in the CDR3.

The gene calls are TRBV7-9 and TRBJ2-3; 9 bases agree with TRBD2. The CDR3 loop spans 14 amino acids. The ends lost 3 bases at V and 3 bases at J; junction bases unmatched: 1. The germline V gene encodes CDR1 SEHNR and CDR2 FQNEAQ (reference sequence). The CDR3 spells CASSFGLATDTQYF. The CDR3 DNA follows: TGTGCCAGCAGCTTCGGACTAGCGACAGATACGCAGTATTTT.

The chain is built from TRBV28 and TRBJ2-1, with TRBD2 as a possible D gene (6 bases). Between the trimmed V and J ends, which lost 1 base and 4 bases, there was a span of 11 bases. Germline V CDR1 and CDR2: MDHEN, SYDVKM. The CDR3 is 15 amino acids. The CDR3 region is CASSLSTGDYNEQFF. The CDR3 bases are TGTGCCAGCAGTTTATCAACGGGAGATTACAATGAGCAGTTCTTC.

This clonotype was observed once. This chain uses TRBV5-1 with TRBJ2-7; D is unresolved. Germline CDR1 is SGHRS and CDR2 is YFSETQ. V lost 0 bases and J 3 bases, leaving 10 bases between the germline ends. This CDR3 has 14 residues. Here the CDR3 DNA reads TGCGCCAGCAGCTTGGTGGCAGGAAACTACGAGCAGTACTTC. This gives the protein CASSLVAGNYEQYF.

The gene calls are TRBV27 and TRBJ2-7; either TRBD1 or TRBD2 may fit D (6 bases each). Germline loops: CDR1 MNHEY, CDR2 SMNVEV (reference sequence). CDR3 length equals 13 residues. V dropped 4 bases and J dropped 7 bases, with 14 bases sitting between them. CDR3 sequence reads: CASSSARGLEQYF. The CDR3, as DNA: TGTGCCAGCAGTTCGGCCCGGGGGCTTGAGCAGTACTTC.

The chain employs TRBV28 and TRBJ1-5; D perhaps matches TRBD1 (6 bases). Germline loops: CDR1 MDHEN, CDR2 SYDVKM. This CDR3 is built from 12 residues. Trimming removed 9 bases from V and 1 base from J, with 7 bases in between. The CDR3 DNA reads as TGTGCCAGTCAGGGGAGCAATCAGCCCCAGCATTTT. It is translated as CASQGSNQPQHF.

Many counts were recorded for this clonotype. The CDR3 protein is CASSSTPGLPDGYTF. The CDR3 DNA is TGTGCCAGCAGCTCCACCCCAGGCCTACCAGATGGCTACACCTTC. The chain recombines TRBV7-8 with TRBJ1-2; D unclear. Germline V gives CDR1 SGHVS, CDR2 FQNEAQ. The germline V and J ends were trimmed by 4 bases and 6 bases, with 18 bases remaining between them. The CDR3 spans 15 residues.

This clonotype appeared a few times. The rearrangement uses TRBV20-1 and TRBJ2-1, with TRBD2 identical over 9 bases. The CDR3 length is 14 residues. CDR1 and CDR2 from the germline V gene are DFQATT and SNEGSKA (reference sequence). Germline trimming cut 3 bases from V and 4 bases from J; bases unmatched to any gene: 4. Here the CDR3 reads CSASEREAYNEQFF. In DNA, the CDR3 is TGCAGTGCTAGTGAGCGGGAGGCTTACAATGAGCAGTTCTTC.

The table lists this clonotype with many counts. This rearrangement joins TRBV7-2 to TRBJ1-5; 11 bases fit TRBD1. Looked up from germline, CDR1 is SGHTA and CDR2 is FQGNSA. With 5 bases clipped from V and 8 bases from J, the junction kept 5 bases outside the gene matches. This CDR3 is built from 14 residues. As DNA, the CDR3 is TGTGCCAGCAGCCGACTGGGACAGGGGGAGCCCCAGCATTTT. It specifies CASSRLGQGEPQHF.

For this clonotype: Since no conserved phenylalanine or tryptophan closes the CDR3, a read error is the likely cause. The chain joins TRBV7-2 to TRBJ2-1; 7 bases are a match to TRBD2. This CDR3 contains 15 residues. In germline, CDR1 is SGHTA, CDR2 FQGNSA. With V trimmed by 4 bases and J by 3 bases, 6 bases remained unmatched. CDR3 DNA sequence: TGTGCCAGCAGCTCCCCTCGGGGGGACTACAATGAGCAGTTCTCC. Encoded protein: CASSSPRGDYNEQFS.

This chain links TRBV29-1 with TRBJ2-5, with a tentative D call TRBD2 (6 bases). The germline V gene encodes CDR1 SQVTM and CDR2 ANQGSEA. V was clipped by 6 bases and J by 2 bases, with 10 bases between them. The CDR3 is made up of 12 amino acids. Here the CDR3 reads CSVSRGQETQYF. Written as DNA, the CDR3 is TGCAGCGTGAGTCGGGGGCAAGAGACCCAGTACTTC.